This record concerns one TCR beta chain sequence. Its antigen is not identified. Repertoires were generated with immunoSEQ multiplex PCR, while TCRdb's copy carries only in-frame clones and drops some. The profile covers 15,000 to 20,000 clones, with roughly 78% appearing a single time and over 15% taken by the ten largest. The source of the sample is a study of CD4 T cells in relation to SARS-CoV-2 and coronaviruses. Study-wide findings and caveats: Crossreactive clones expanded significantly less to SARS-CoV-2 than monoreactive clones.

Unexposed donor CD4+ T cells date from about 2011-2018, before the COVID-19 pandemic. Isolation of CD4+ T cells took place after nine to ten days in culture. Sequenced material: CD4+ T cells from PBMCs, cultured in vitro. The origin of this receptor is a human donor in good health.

The CDR3 region is CASSADGIMNTEAFF. The CDR3, as DNA: TGTGCCAGCAGTGCGGACGGAATTATGAACACTGAAGCTTTCTTT. The chain is built from TRBV2 and TRBJ1-1; D is ambiguous. Germline values: CDR1 SNHLY, CDR2 FYNNEI. The CDR3 is 15 residues long. Trimming cost V 4 bases and J 0 bases, with 12 bases left between them.